This TCR beta chain was found in a study of cytomegalovirus exposure and HLA in healthy donors. Study results and caveats: Reportedly, HLA-A and HLA-B alleles of most subjects were accurately predicted from TCR beta. According to the study, around 150 TCR beta chains were cytomegalovirus-associated. In a later analysis, HLA-C alleles had the fewest associated TCRs, DRB1 alleles the most.

The PCR used 60 Vbeta and 13 Jbeta primers. Data came from immunoSEQ multiplex PCR; TCRdb stores just in-frame clones and leaves some out. The sample has 65,000 to 95,000 clones; roughly 80% are singletons. V lost 7 bases, J lost 4 bases, and 20 bases lay in between. The CDR3 has 16 residues. Germline V CDR1 and CDR2: LNHDA, SQIVND (reference sequence). Remarks on this clone: Its antigen is unidentified.

Sequencing was done on a sample of PBMCs. This sequence joins TRBV19 and TRBJ1-5; weak D call: TRBD1 (6 bases). The receptor's source is a human donor in good health. This CDR3 is CASTGVERGRNQPQHF. For the CDR3, the DNA is TGTGCCAGTACCGGGGTCGAAAGGGGGAGAAATCAGCCCCAGCATTTT.